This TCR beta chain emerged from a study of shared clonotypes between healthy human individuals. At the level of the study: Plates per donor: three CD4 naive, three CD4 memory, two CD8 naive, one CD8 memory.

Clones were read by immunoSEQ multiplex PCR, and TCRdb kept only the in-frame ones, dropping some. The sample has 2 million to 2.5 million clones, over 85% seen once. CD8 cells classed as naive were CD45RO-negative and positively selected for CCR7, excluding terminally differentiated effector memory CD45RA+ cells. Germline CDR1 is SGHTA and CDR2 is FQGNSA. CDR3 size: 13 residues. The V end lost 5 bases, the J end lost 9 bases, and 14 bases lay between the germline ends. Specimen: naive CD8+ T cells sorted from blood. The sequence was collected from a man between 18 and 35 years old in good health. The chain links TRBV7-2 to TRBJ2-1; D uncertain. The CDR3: CASSPGVWGEQFF. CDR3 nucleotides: TGTGCCAGCAGCCCAGGTGTGTGGGGTGAGCAGTTCTTC. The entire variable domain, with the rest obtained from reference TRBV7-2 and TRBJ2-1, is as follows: GAGVSQSPSNKVTEKGKDVELRCDPISGHTALYWYRQSLGQGLEFLIYFQGNSAPDKSGLPSDRFSAERTGGSVSTLTIQRTQQEDSAVYLCASSPGVWGEQFFGPGTRLTVL.